This TCR beta chain comes out of a study of blood T cell repertoires in COVID-19. Seattle cases were enrolled at active infection and followed longitudinally. The length of the CDR3 is 12 residues. Trimming left V 6 bases short and J 5 bases short, with 11 bases between. In the original analysis: Reference gene primer amplification yielded estimated nucleated cell counts. Clones were sequenced by immunoSEQ multiplex PCR, and TCRdb holds only the in-frame ones, with some missing. From that table come the V and J calls and clone size; the DNA was used to work out D and trimming. The repertoire holds 350,000 or so clones, around 87% seen once, with roughly a tenth in the top ten.

The sample was peripheral blood. The chain has TRBV12-3 or TRBV12-4 and TRBJ2-7, with a tentative D call TRBD2 (5 bases). This TCR was sampled from a woman aged 25 to 39 with COVID-19, enrolled during active disease. For the CDR3, the DNA is TGTGCCAGCAGGCCACCGGGAAACGAGCAGTACTTC. Its protein product is CASRPPGNEQYF.